The rows below give T cell receptor beta chains drawn from one sample of a study of T cell responses to AZD1222 COVID-19 vaccine. Only in-frame clones appear in the TCRdb table, and some are missing; sequencing was by immunoSEQ multiplex PCR. The sample has 100,000 or so clones, just under 90% seen once; the top ten hold 2.5% to 4%. This specimen consisted of peripheral blood, obtained on day 0 of AZD1222 vaccination. The receptors originated from an adult in good health. Each CDR3 is given without its conserved first and last residue. The order of the fields is V gene, CDR3 protein.

>TRBV2
ASSEEGQAGKNIQY
>TRBV6-5
ASSSAAGQGSTEAF
>TRBV7-9
ASSRLGGADGYT
>TRBV20-1
SAGDSDTQY
>TRBV10-3
AISESTGSEQY
>TRBV3-1/TRBV3-2
ASSQGKGARDGYT
>TRBV19
ASSSQAASRDTQY
>TRBV7-8
ASSLGQVAEAF
>TRBV18
ASSAGDQPQH
>TRBV18
ASSPPPGPGNTIY
>TRBV18
ASSPYVGTQRYLY
>TRBV5-1
ASSLEGAAANYGYT
>TRBV5-4
ASSHQSTDTQY
>TRBV4-2
ASSQDLRRANYGYT
>TRBV28
ASTSHGTDYGYT
>TRBV24-1
ATSPPSSGELF
>TRBV6-5
ASSYSGGTDTQY
>TRBV18
ASSLLVDNQPQH
>TRBV6-5
ASSATSGGSEQY
>TRBV29-1
SAAQAFNYGYT
>TRBV29-1
SVRTGAYEQY
>TRBV28
ASSLPGYNSPLH
>TRBV19
ASSISRTGYSPLH
>TRBV15
ATSREPLPRDTLF
>TRBV10-3
AIRGQGTNTEAF
>TRBV5-4
ASSLRSSGQRKLF
>TRBV28
ASSFTGFSGNTIY
>TRBV28
ASRRSRDSIQPQH
>TRBV11-1
ASSSQGYEQY
>TRBV5-5
ASSSGPGQNPRDEQF
>TRBV14
ASSQDYSPFYGYT
>TRBV4-1
ASSHRDRESAGYT
>TRBV27
ASSSWGTANEKLF
>TRBV18
ASSPASGAYEQY
>TRBV6-2/TRBV6-3
ASSLLATDTQY
>TRBV7-9
ASSLSIDLAKNIQY
>TRBV16
ASSQRTEQY
>TRBV6-6
ASSQTGAQPQH
>TRBV7-8
ASSKQGSGELF
>TRBV7-9
ASSLAGGLQETQY
>TRBV7-6
ASSPRRGKNTEAF
>TRBV2
ASEGGYEKLF
>TRBV9
ASSVTSAQTQY
>TRBV15
ATAGAGLAKNIQY
>TRBV19
ASSIGIVQH